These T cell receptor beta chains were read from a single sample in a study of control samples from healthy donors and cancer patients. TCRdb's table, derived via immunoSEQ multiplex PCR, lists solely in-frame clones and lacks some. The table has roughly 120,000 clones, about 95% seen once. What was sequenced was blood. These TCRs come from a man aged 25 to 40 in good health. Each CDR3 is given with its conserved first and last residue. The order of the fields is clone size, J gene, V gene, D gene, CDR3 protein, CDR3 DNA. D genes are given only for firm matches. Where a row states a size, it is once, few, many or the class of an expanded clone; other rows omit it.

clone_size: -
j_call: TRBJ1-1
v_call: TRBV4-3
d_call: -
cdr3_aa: CASSLRPTASNTEAFF
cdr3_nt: TGCGCCAGCAGCCTTAGACCGACAGCCTCGAACACTGAAGCTTTCTTT

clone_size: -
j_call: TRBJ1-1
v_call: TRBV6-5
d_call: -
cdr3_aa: CASSLSLNTEAFF
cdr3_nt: TGTGCCAGCAGCCTCTCTCTGAACACTGAAGCTTTCTTT

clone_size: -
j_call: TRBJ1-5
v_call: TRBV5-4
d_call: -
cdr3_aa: CASSLGGSRNQPQHF
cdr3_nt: TGTGCCAGCAGCTTGGGGGGGTCGAGGAATCAGCCCCAGCATTTT

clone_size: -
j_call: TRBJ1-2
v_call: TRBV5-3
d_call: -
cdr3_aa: CARSLAYGYTF
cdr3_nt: TGTGCCAGAAGCTTGGCGTATGGCTACACCTTC

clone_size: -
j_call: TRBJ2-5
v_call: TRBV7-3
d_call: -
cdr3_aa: CASSLTGSQETQYF
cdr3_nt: TGTGCCAGCAGCTTAACCGGGTCGCAAGAGACCCAGTACTTC

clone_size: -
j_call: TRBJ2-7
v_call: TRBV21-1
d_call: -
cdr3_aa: CASSKDGKGKGRYEQYF
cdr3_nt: TGTGCCAGCAGCAAAGACGGGAAAGGGAAGGGGCGCTACGAGCAGTACTTC

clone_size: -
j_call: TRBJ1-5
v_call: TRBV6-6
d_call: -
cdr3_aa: CASIRDNLSNQPQHF
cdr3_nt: TGTGCCAGCATTCGGGACAACCTTAGCAATCAGCCCCAGCATTTT

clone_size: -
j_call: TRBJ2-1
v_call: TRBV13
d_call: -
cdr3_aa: CASKPYNEQFF
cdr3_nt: TGTGCCAGCAAGCCCTACAATGAGCAGTTCTTC

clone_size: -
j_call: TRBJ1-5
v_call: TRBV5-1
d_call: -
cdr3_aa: CASSFPDSNQPQHF
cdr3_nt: TGCGCCAGCAGCTTCCCGGATAGCAATCAGCCCCAGCATTTT

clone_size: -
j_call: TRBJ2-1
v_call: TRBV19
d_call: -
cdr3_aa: CASRLNAGFDEQFF
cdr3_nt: TGTGCCAGTAGGCTAAATGCTGGGTTCGATGAGCAGTTCTTC

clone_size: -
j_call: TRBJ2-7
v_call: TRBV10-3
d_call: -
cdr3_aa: CAISIDPYEQYF
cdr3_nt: TGTGCCATCAGTATCGATCCCTACGAGCAGTACTTC

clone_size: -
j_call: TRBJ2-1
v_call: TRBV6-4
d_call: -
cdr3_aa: CASSDPRRGNEQFF
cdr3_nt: TGTGCCAGCAGTGACCCCCGGCGGGGCAATGAGCAGTTCTTC

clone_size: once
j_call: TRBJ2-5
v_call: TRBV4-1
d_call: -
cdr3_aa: CASSFGQGQETQYF
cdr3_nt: TGCGCCAGCAGCTTCGGACAAGGCCAAGAGACCCAGTACTTC

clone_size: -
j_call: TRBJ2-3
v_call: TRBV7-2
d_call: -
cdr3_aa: CASSFDGLRKDTQYF
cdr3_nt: TGTGCCAGCAGCTTTGACGGACTGAGGAAAGATACGCAGTATTTT

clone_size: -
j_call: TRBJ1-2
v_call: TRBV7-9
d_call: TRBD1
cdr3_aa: CASSLETGGWYGYTF
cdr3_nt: TGTGCCAGCAGCCTCGAGACAGGGGGCTGGTATGGCTACACCTTC

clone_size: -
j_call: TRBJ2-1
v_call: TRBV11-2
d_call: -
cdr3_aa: CASSLELAGNEQFF
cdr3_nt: TGTGCCAGCAGCTTAGAGTTGGCGGGAAATGAGCAGTTCTTC

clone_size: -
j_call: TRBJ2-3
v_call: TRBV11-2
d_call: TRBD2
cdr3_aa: CASSSTSGSSTDTQYF
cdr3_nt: TGTGCCAGCAGCTCTACTAGCGGGTCTAGCACAGATACGCAGTATTTT

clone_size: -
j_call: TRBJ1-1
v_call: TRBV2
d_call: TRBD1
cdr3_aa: CASRKRDREAFF
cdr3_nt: TGTGCCAGCAGGAAGAGGGACAGGGAAGCTTTCTTT

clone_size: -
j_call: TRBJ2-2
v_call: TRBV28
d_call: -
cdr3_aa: CASSFHGNTGELFF
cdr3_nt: TGTGCCAGCAGTTTTCACGGTAACACCGGGGAGCTGTTTTTT

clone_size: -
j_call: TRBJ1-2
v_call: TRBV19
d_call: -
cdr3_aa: CASREGTSLLGGYTF
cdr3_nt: TGTGCCAGTCGAGAAGGGACATCTCTCCTCGGTGGCTACACCTTC

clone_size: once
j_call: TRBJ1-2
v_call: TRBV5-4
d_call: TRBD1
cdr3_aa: CASSLDVMGQGGYGYTF
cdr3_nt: TGTGCCAGCAGCTTGGATGTTATGGGACAGGGCGGCTATGGCTACACCTTC

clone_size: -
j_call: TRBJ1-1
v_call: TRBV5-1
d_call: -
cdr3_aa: CASSRADNTEAFF
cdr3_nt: TGCGCCAGCAGCAGGGCAGATAACACTGAAGCTTTCTTT

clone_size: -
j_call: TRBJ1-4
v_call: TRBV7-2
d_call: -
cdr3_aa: CASSVGYSEKLFF
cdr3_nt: TGTGCCAGCAGTGTGGGGTACAGCGAAAAACTGTTTTTT

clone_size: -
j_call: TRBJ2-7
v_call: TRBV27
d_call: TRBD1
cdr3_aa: CASGLSGTGGYEQYF
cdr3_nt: TGTGCCAGCGGATTATCCGGGACAGGGGGCTACGAGCAGTACTTC

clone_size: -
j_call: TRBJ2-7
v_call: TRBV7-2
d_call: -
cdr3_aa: CASSLEAGYSVNGANEQYF
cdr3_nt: TGTGCCAGCAGCTTAGAGGCGGGGTACTCCGTCAATGGGGCGAACGAGCAGTACTTC

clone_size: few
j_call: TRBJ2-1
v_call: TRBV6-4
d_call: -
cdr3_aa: CASSDLGESDEQFF
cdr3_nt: TGTGCCAGCAGTGACTTGGGAGAGTCGGATGAGCAGTTCTTC

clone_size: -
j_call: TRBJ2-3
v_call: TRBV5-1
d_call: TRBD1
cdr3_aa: CASSWARQGDTQYF
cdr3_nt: TGCGCCAGCAGCTGGGCCCGACAGGGGGATACGCAGTATTTT

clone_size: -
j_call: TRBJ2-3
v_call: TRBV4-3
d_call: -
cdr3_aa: CASSQDLSGGTDTQYF
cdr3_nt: TGCGCCAGCAGCCAAGATCTAAGCGGAGGCACAGATACGCAGTATTTT

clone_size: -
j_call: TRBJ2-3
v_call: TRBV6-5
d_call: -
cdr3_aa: CASSPLTGKTDTQYF
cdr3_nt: TGTGCCAGCAGCCCCCTCACGGGGAAAACAGATACGCAGTATTTT

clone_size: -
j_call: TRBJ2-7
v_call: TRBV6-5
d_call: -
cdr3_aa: CASSLTAGEQYF
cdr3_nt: TGTGCCAGCAGTTTGACAGCGGGCGAGCAGTACTTC

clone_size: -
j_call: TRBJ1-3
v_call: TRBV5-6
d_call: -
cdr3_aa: CASSSGNTIYF
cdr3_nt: TGTGCCAGCAGCTCTGGAAACACCATATATTTT

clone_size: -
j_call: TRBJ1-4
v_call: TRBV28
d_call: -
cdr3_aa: CASSFNEKLFF
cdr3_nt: TGTGCCAGCAGTTTTAATGAAAAACTGTTTTTT

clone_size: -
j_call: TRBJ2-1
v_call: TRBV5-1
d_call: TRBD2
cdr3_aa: CASSLGTSGGSNEQFF
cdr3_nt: TGCGCCAGCAGCTTGGGGACTAGCGGGGGGTCCAATGAGCAGTTCTTC

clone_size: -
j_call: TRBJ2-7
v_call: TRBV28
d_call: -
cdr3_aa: CASSFGAEQYF
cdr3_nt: TGTGCCAGCAGTTTTGGAGCCGAGCAGTACTTC

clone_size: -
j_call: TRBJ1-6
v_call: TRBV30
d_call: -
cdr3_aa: CAWSENYNSPLHF
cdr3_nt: TGTGCCTGGAGTGAGAATTATAATTCACCCCTCCACTTT

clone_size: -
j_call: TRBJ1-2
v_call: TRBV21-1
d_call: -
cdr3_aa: CASSFRLGPGYTF
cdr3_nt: TGTGCCAGCAGCTTTAGGTTGGGCCCTGGCTACACCTTC

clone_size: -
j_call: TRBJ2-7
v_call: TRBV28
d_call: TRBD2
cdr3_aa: CASRAGAGSSYEQYF
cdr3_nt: TGTGCCAGCAGAGCGGGAGCGGGGAGCTCCTACGAGCAGTACTTC

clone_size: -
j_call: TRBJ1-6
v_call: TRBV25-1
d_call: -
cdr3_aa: CASLSYSPLHF
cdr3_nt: TGTGCCAGCCTTTCATATTCACCCCTCCACTTT

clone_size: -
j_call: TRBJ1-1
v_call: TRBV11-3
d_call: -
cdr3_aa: CASSSLVRGTEAFF
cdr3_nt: TGTGCCAGCAGCAGTCTCGTGAGGGGGACTGAAGCTTTCTTT